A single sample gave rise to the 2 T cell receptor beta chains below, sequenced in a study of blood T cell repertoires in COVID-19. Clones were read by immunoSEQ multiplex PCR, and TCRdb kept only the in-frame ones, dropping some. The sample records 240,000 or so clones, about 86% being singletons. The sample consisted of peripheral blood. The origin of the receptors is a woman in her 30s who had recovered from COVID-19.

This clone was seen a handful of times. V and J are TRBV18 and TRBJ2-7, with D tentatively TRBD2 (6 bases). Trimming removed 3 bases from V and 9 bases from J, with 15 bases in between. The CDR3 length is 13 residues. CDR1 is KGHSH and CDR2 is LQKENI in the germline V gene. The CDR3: CASSPTGTPVQYF. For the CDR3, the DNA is TGTGCCAGCTCACCGACCGGGACTCCAGTGCAGTACTTC.

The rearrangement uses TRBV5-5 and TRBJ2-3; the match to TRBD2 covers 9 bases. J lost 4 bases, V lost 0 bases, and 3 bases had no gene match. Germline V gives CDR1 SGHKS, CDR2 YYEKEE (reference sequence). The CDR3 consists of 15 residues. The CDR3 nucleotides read TGTGCCAGCAGCTTGGGGCTAGCGGGGTCAGATACGCAGTATTTT. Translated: CASSLGLAGSDTQYF.